This T cell receptor beta chain was sequenced in a study of blood T cell repertoires in COVID-19 (TCRdb year 2020). At the level of the whole study: Collaborator samples came from the United States, Italy and Spain and covered acute and convalescent phases of COVID-19. Sample metadata almost always included a de-identified subject ID, COVID-19 status, age in years and sex. The material from the prospective study consisted of cDNA or gDNA derived from T cells, B-cell-depleted T cells, or PBMCs. Subjects who had been exposed to COVID-19, were actively infected with it, or had recovered from it provided the deeply sampled blood TCRbeta repertoires that made up the dataset. Where HLA class I and class II types were available, the types were taken from metadata supplied by the sample provider, not from assay-based typing. Samples came from the ongoing ImmuneRACE study (first 160 participants) plus 1,254 subjects from 6 global collaborators. The repertoires were released in a freely available public database intended as a resource for research on the immune response to SARS-CoV-2. Study-wide findings and limitations: The amount of clinical and demographic metadata varied by source and participant and was provided uncurated.

The CDR3 measures 16 amino acids from cysteine to phenylalanine. Only the CDR3 DNA is retained, 48 bases long and in frame from the first base. CDR1 and CDR2 are drawn from the germline V gene (reference sequence): MNHNY, SVGAGI. Relative to germline, V is missing 6 bases and J is missing 8 bases, with 12 bases of the junction outside any gene match. Each collaborating institution followed its own protocols to collect whole blood in K2EDTA tubes. For TCRbeta analysis, collaborators shipped samples as frozen whole blood, isolated PBMCs, or DNA extracted from either of those sample types. As to this clone: Its recognized antigen is unknown. Base qualities are missing; no much larger clone stands one base away.

The immunoSEQ Assay, a bias-controlled multiplex PCR, was used to amplify TCRbeta CDR3 regions from genomic DNA. In the authors' own workflow: The number of nucleated cells in each sample was estimated by amplification of reference gene primers within the assay. To quantify the absolute abundance of each unique TCRbeta CDR3 rearrangement, sequence reads were collapsed and filtered. For each sample, productive Simpson clonality was calculated by taking the square root of Simpson's diversity index across productive rearrangements. Held by TCRdb, this immuneACCESS table contains in-frame sequences only and omits some clones. Under half of the omission traces to an unresolved V gene where checked; the cause of the rest is unknown. V and J calls and clone size come straight from that table; D and trimming were deduced from the DNA. The sample profile shows roughly 160,000 clones; approximately 77% of them were found once. The top ten clones comprise roughly a tenth of the sample.

This chain joins TRBV6-6 to TRBJ2-1; TRBD2 matches 11 bases in the middle. This receptor was taken from a woman older than 75 with active or convalescent COVID-19. The sequencing sample was made of peripheral blood. The nucleotide sequence is given as TGTGCCAGCAGACCATTCACTAGCGGGAGCCGGCATGAGCAGTTCTTC. Its protein reads: CASRPFTSGSRHEQFF.